This T cell receptor (beta chain) originates from a study of technical replicates of blood from a few donors. The protocol was immunoSEQ multiplex PCR, while the TCRdb copy is restricted to in-frame clones and leaves out a portion. This sample carries under 85,000 clones, more than 85% of them seen once, and the ten largest clones take about 0.35%. The CDR3 has 14 amino acids. Germline values: CDR1 MNHEY, CDR2 SMNVEV (reference sequence). Trimming cost V 6 bases and J 7 bases, with 18 bases left between them. The V gene is TRBV27, the J gene TRBJ1-1, with D perhaps matching TRBD1 (6 bases). This TCR was sampled from a human donor in good health. Some clones in this sample may be carry-over from other donors' samples. Sequencing was done on a sample of T cells isolated from PBMCs. CDR3 sequence reads: CASSWNRDQIEAFF. CDR3 coding DNA: TGTGCCAGCAGCTGGAACAGGGATCAGATTGAAGCTTTCTTT.